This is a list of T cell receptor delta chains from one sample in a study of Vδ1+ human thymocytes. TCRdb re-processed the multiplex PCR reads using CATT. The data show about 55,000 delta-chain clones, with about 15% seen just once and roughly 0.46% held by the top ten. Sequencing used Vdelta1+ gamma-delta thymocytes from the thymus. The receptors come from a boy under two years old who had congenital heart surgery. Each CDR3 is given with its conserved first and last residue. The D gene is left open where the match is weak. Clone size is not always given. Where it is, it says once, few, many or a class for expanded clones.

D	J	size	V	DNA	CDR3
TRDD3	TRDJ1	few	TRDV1	TGTGCTCTTGGGGAACTTCCCCCTTTCCTCAAGTACTGGGGGGACACCGATAAACTCATCTTT	CALGELPPFLKYWGDTDKLIF
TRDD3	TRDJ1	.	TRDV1	TGTGCTCTTGGTTTTAGGGCTGGGGGGGACACCGATAAACTCATCTTT	CALGFRAGGDTDKLIF
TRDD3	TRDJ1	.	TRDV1	TGTGCTCTTGGGGAACTAGCGATAAGCGGGGGGATCGTCAATAAACTCATCTTT	CALGELAISGGIVNKLIF
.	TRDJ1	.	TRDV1	TGTGCTCTTGGGGAAGACCCTTGCCGGGAAAATAGGGATAAACTCATCTTT	CALGEDPCRENRDKLIF
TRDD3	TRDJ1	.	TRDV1	TGTGCTCTTGACCGCGGGGGGGGATCTTACGATAAACTCATCTTT	CALDRGGGSYDKLIF
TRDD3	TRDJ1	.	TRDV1	TGTGCTCTTGGGGGTGACCCAGGATCTGAAGTACTGGGGGATTTGTGGTACACCGATAAACTCATCTTT	CALGGDPGSEVLGDLWYTDKLIF
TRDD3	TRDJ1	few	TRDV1	TGTGCTCTTGGGGAAAGGGGTCCTAGGAACTGGGGGTACACCGATAAACTCATCTTT	CALGERGPRNWGYTDKLIF
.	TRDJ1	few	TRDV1	TGTGCTCTTGGGTGCCCTCCCTCCGAGAACACCGATAAACTCATCTTT	CALGCPPSENTDKLIF
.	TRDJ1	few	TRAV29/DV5	TGTGCAGGCCAGGAGCGTACCGATAAACTCATCTTT	CAGQERTDKLIF
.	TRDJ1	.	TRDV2	TGTGCCTGTGGCTCCCGTACTGGAGCTAACACCGATAAACTCATCTTT	CACGSRTGANTDKLIF
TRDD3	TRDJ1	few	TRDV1	TGTGCTCTTGGGGGACTCTGGGGATACGCCGGGAAACTCATCTTT	CALGGLWGYAGKLIF
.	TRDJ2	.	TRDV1	TGTGCTCTTGGGGAACTAGTACCCACGCCACCTTTGACAGCACAACTCTTCTTT	CALGELVPTPPLTAQLFF
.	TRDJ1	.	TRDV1	TGTGCTCTTGGGCATCAGCTGGCCTTCCTACGGGGCTGGGGGATGCCTAAGCCTTCCTACACCGATAAACTCATCTTT	CALGHQLAFLRGWGMPKPSYTDKLIF
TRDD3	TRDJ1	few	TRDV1	TGTGCTCTTGGGGAATGGGGGATACGCGACACCGATAAACTCATCTTT	CALGEWGIRDTDKLIF
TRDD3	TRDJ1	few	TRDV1	TGTGCTCTTGGGGAACTTCCTTCGACCCTCATGCTGGGGGATGGAACCGATAAACTCATCTTT	CALGELPSTLMLGDGTDKLIF
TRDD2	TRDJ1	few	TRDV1	TGTGCTCTTGGGGGGAGCCTTCCTAGTCCCGATAAACTCATCTTT	CALGGSLPSPDKLIF
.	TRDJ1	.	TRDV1	TGTGCTCTTGGGGAAATAAATCCTACTCCATCCAGCGGCGATAAACTCATCTTT	CALGEINPTPSSGDKLIF
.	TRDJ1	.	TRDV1	TGTGCTCTTGGGGAACTAGACGGACACGACACCGATAAACTCATCTTT	CALGELDGHDTDKLIF
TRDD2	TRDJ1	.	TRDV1	TGTGCTCTTGGGGAATCCTTCCTGCAGGGGACCACCGATAAACTCATCTTT	CALGESFLQGTTDKLIF